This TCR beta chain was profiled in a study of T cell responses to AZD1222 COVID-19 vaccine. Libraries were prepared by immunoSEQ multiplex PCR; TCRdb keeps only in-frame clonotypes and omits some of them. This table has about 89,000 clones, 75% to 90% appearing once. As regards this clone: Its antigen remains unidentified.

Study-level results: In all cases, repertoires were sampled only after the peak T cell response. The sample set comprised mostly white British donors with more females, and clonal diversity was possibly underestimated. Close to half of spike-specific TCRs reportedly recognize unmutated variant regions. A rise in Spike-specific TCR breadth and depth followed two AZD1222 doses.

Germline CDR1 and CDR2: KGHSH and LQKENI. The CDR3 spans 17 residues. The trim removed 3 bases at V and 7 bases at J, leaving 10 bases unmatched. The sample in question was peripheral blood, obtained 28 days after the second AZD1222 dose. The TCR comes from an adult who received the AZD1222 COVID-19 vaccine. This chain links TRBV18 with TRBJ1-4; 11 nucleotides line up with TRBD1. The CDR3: CASSPWATGTGGEKLFF. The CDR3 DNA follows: TGTGCCAGCTCACCCTGGGCCACCGGGACAGGGGGTGAAAAACTGTTTTTT. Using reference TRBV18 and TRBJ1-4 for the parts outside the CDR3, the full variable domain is NAGVMQNPRHLVRRRGQEARLRCSPMKGHSHVYWYRQLPEEGLKFMVYLQKENIIDESGMPKERFSAEFPKEGPSILRIQQVVRGDSAAYFCASSPWATGTGGEKLFFGSGTQLSVL.